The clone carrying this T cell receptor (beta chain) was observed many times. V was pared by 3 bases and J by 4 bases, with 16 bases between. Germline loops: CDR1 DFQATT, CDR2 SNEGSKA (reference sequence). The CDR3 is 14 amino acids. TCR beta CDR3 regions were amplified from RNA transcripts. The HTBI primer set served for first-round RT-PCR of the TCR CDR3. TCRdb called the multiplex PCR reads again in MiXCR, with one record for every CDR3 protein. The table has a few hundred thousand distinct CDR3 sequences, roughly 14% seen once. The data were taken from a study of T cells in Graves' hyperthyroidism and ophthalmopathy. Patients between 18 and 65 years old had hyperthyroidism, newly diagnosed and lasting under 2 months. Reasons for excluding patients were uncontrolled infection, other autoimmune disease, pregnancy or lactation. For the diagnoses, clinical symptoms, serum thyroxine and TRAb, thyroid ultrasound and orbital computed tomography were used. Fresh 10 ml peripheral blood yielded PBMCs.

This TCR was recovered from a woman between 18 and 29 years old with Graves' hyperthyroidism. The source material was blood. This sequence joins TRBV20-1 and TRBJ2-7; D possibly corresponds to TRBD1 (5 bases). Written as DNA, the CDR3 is TGCAGTGCTAGTATGGGGCCGAGGAGATACGAGCAGTACTTC. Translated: CSASMGPRRYEQYF.